The present TCR beta chain was sequenced within a study of control samples from healthy donors and cancer patients (TCRdb year 2020). Note on this clone: It lacks a known antigen. Base quality data are lacking; no much larger clone is found one base away.

The library was generated by the immunoSEQ multiplex PCR assay. Here the immuneACCESS table is served through TCRdb, limited to in-frame sequences with V and J called. Missing clones are a known gap in these copies; in checked studies unresolved V genes cover under half, and the rest lacks a known reason. The sample table holds about 140,000 clones, of which 94% were seen once. Of the sample, about an eighth falls within the top ten clones. The CDR3 spans 14 residues, from the cysteine through the phenylalanine. Kept here is only the CDR3 DNA, which spans 42 bases and is read in frame from base 1. V loses 5 bases, J loses 9 bases, and the germline ends lie 14 bases apart. CDR1 is given as PRHDT and CDR2 as FYEKMQ, both from the germline V gene (reference sequence).

This receptor was obtained from a man between 40 and 49 years old in good health. This sequence uses TRBV13 and TRBJ1-6; a tentative D match to TRBD1 spans 5 bases. Source material: blood. The CDR3 region has the sequence CASSTRGRGSPLHF. The DNA sequence is TGTGCCAGCAGCACAAGGGGACGGGGTTCACCCCTCCACTTT.